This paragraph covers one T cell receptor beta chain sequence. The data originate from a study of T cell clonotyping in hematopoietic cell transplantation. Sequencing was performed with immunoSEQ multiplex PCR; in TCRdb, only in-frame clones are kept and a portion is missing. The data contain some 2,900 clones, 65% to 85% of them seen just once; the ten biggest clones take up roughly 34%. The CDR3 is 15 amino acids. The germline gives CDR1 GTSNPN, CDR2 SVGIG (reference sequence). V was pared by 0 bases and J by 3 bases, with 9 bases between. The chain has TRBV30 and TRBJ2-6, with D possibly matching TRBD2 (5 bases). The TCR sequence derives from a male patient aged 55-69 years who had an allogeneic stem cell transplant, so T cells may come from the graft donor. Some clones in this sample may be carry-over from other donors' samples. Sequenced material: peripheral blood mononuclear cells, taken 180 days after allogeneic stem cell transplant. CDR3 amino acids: CAWSVRGYGANVLTF. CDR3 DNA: TGTGCCTGGAGTGTACGGGGATATGGGGCCAACGTCCTGACTTTC.